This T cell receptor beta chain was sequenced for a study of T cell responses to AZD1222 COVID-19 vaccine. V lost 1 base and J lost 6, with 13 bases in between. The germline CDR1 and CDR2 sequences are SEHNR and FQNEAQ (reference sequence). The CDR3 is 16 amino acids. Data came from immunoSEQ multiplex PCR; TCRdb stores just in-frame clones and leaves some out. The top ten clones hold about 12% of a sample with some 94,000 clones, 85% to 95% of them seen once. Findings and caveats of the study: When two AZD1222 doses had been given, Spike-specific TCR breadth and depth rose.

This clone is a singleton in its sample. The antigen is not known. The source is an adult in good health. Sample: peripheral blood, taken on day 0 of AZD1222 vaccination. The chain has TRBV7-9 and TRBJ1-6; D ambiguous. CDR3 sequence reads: CASSLVSPDRNSPLHF. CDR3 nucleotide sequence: TGTGCCAGCAGCTTAGTAAGTCCTGACCGTAATTCACCCCTCCACTTT.